This T cell receptor (beta chain) stems from a study of early T cells in non-severe SARS-CoV-2 infection. The CDR3 spans 14 residues. CDR1 and CDR2 from the germline V gene are SGHAT and FQNNGV. V trimming: 1 base; J trimming: 6 bases; junction bases outside the gene matches: 3. TCRdb itself ran the 5' RACE reads through MiXCR, one entry per CDR3 protein. The sample lists under 75,000 distinct CDR3 sequences; over 10% were seen once. This clonotype turned up a few times. The sample comprised whole blood. The V and J genes are TRBV11-2 and TRBJ2-1, with TRBD2 matching over 7 bases. The TCR was taken from an adult who was a healthcare worker with PCR-confirmed SARS-CoV-2 infection or an uninfected control (not recorded which). The CDR3 loop is CASSLGLAVNEQFF. CDR3 in DNA: TGTGCCAGCAGCTTAGGGCTAGCGGTCAATGAGCAGTTCTTC.